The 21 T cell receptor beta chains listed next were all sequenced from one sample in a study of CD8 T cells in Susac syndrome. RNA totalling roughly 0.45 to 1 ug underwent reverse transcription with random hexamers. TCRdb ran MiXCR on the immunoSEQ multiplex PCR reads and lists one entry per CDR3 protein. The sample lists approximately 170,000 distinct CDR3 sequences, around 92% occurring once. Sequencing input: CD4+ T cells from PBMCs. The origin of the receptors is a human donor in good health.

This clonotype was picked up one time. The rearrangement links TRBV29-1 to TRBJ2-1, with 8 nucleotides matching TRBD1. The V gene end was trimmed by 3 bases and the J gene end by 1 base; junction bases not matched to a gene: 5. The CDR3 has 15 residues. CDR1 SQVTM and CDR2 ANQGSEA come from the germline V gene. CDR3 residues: CSVEKQGVSYNEQFF. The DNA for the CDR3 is TGCAGCGTTGAGAAACAGGGGGTTTCCTACAATGAGCAGTTCTTC.

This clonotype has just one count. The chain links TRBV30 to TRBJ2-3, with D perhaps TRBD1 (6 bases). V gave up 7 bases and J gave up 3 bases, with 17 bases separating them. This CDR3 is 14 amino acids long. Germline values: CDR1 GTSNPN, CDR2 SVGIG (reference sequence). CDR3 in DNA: TGTGCCTACAACACAGGGCTACGGACAGATACGCAGTATTTT. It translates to CAYNTGLRTDTQYF.

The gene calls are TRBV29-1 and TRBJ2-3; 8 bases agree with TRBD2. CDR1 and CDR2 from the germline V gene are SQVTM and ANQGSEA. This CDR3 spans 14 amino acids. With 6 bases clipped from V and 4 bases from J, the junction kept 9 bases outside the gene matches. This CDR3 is CSVRTGGGADTQYF. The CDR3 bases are TGCAGCGTACGGACCGGGGGGGGCGCAGATACGCAGTATTTT.

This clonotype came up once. The CDR3: CASSSYREIGELFF. The CDR3 DNA reads as TGTGCCAGTAGTTCGTACAGGGAAATCGGGGAGCTGTTTTTT. V is TRBV19 and J is TRBJ2-2; tentatively, D is TRBD1 (6 bases). With 5 bases removed from V and 7 bases from J, the gap between germline ends came to 14 bases. The CDR3 is 14 residues long. CDR1 and CDR2 (germline): LNHDA, SQIVND (reference sequence).

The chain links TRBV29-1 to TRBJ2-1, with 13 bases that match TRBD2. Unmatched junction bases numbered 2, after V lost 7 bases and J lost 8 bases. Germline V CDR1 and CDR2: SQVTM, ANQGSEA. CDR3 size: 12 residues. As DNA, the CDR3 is TGCAGCGGGACTAGCGGGAGTCATGAGCAGTTCTTC. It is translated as CSGTSGSHEQFF.

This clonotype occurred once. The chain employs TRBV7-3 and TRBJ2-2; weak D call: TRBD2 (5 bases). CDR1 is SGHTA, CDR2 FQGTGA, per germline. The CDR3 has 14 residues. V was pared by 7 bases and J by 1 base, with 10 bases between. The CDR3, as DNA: TGTGCCAGCAACGATGGACTGAACACCGGGGAGCTGTTTTTT. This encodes CASNDGLNTGELFF.

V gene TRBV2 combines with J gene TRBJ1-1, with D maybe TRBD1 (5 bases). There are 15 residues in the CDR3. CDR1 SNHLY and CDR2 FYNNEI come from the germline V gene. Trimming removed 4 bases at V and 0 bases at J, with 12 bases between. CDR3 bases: TGTGCCAGCAGTGGCATAGACAGTATGAACACTGAAGCTTTCTTT. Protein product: CASSGIDSMNTEAFF.

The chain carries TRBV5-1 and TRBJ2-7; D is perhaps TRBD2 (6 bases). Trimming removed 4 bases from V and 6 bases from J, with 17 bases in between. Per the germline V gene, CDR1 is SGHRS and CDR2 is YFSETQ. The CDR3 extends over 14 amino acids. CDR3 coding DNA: TGCGCCAGCAGCGGTGGCGGGGTCTCGGGCGAGCAGTACTTC. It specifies CASSGGGVSGEQYF.

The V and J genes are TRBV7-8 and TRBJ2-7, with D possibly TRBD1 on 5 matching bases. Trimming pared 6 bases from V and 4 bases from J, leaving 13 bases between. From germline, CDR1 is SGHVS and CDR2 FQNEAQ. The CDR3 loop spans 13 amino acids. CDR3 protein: CASSGALGYEQYF. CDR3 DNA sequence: TGTGCCAGCAGTGGGGCCCTTGGGTACGAGCAGTACTTC. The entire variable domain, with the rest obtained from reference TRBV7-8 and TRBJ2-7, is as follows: GAGVSQSPRYKVAKRGQDVALRCDPISGHVSLFWYQQALGQGPEFLTYFQNEAQLDKSGLPSDRFFAERPEGSVSTLKIQRTQQEDSAVYLCASSGALGYEQYFGPGTRLTVT.

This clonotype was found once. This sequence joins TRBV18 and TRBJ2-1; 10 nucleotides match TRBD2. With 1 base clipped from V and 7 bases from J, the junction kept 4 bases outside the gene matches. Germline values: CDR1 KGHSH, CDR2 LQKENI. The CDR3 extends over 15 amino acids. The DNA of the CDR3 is TGTGCCAGCTCACCACAGCGGGGGGGCAGGAATGAGCAGTTCTTC. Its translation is CASSPQRGGRNEQFF.

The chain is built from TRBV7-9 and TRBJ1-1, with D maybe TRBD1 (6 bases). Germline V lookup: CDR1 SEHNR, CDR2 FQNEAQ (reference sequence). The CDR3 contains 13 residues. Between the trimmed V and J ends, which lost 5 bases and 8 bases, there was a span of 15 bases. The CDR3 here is CASSPYPGAEAFF. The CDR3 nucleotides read TGTGCCAGCAGCCCGTACCCGGGGGCCGAAGCTTTCTTT.

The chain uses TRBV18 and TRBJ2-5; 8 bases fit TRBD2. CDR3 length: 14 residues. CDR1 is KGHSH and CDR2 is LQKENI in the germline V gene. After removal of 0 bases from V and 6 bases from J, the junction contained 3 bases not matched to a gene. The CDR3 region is CASSPPPGGKTQYF. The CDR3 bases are TGTGCCAGCTCACCACCGCCGGGGGGGAAGACCCAGTACTTC.

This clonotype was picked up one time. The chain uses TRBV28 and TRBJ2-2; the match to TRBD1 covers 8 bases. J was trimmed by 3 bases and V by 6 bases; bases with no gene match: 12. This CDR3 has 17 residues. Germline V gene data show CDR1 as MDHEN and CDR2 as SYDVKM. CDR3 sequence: CASSPWWDRKDTGELFF. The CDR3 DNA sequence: TGTGCCAGCAGCCCTTGGTGGGACAGGAAGGACACCGGGGAGCTGTTTTTT.

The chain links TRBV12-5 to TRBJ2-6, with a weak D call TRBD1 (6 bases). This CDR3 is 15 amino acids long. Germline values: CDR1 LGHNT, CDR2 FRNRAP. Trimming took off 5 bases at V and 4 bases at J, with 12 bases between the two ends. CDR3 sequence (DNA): TGTGCTAGTGGTCTGCAGGGGAGAGGGGCCAACGTCCTGACTTTC. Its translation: CASGLQGRGANVLTF.

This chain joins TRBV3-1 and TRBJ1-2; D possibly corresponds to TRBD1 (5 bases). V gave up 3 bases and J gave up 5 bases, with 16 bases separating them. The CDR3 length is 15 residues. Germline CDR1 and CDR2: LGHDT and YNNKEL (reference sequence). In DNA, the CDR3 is TGTGCCAGCAGCCATCCCCGGCAGGGAGGGTATGGCTACACCTTC. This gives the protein CASSHPRQGGYGYTF.

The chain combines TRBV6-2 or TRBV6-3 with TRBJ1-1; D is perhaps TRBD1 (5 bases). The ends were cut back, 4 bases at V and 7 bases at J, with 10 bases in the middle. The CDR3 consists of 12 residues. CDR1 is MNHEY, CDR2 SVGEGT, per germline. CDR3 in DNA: TGTGCCAGCAGTTCCATCGACAGTGAAGCTTTCTTT. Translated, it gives CASSSIDSEAFF.

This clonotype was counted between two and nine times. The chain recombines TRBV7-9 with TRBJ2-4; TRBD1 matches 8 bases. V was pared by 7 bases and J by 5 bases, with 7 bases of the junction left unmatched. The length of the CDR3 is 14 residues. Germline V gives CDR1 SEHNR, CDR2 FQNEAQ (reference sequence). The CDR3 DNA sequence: TGTGCCAGCACCCCGACAGGGGCCCAAAACATTCAGTACTTC. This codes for CASTPTGAQNIQYF.

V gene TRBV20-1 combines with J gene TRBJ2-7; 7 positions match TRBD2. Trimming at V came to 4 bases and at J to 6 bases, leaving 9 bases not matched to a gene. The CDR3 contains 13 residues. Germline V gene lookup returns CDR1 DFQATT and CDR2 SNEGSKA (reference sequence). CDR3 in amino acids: CSAIEGGRAEQYF. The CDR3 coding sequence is TGCAGTGCTATAGAGGGAGGGAGGGCCGAGCAGTACTTC.

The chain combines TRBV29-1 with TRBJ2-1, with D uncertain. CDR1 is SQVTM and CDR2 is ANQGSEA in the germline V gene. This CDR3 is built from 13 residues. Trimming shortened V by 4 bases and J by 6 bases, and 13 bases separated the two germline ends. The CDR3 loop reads CSVGLTPGNEQFF. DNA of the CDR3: TGCAGCGTTGGGCTGACCCCCGGCAATGAGCAGTTCTTC.

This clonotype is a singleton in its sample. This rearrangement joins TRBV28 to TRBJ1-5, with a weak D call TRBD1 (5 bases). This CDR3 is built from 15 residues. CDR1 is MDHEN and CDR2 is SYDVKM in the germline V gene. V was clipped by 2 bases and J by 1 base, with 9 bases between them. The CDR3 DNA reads TGTGCCAGCAGTTTACCGGGGCAGAGCAATCAGCCCCAGCATTTT. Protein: CASSLPGQSNQPQHF.

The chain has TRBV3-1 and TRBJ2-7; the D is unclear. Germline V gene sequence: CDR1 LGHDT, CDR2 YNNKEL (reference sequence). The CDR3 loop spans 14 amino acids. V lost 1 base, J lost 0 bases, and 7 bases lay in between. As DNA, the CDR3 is TGTGCCAGCAGCCAAGGGCAGAGCTCCTACGAGCAGTACTTC. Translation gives CASSQGQSSYEQYF.